One T cell receptor (beta chain) is described in this entry. Its antigen is currently not known. No base qualities exist here, and no much larger clone lies one base off it. The record originates from a study of shared clonotypes between healthy human individuals (dated by TCRdb to 2018 to 2020). Turning to the overall study: The cohort included a few men and two women between 18 and 49 years of age. For each donor, CD4 naive and CD4 memory were each given three plates, CD8 naive was given two plates, and CD8 memory was given one plate. Blood TCR repertoires of four to six healthy adults were deeply sequenced to estimate repertoire size and the extent of clonotype sharing between individuals. Libraries were prepared and TCR repertoires were sequenced by different laboratories using diverse techniques, in order to increase sequencing depth and limit assay-specific biases. Per donor, leukapheresis produced somewhere between about 0.94 and 9.5 billion PBMCs.

Using the deep immunoSEQ assay, TCR CDR3 regions were amplified from genomic DNA by multiplex PCR. Genomic DNA extracted from each cell subset was distributed evenly over all wells of several immunoSEQ 96-well plates, and each plate served as one replicate. Each replicate PCR for sorted subsets received about 220 ng genomic DNA, equal to roughly 33,000 T cell genomes. The purified libraries were quantified using a Qubit 3.0 fluorometer, sized with a Bioanalyzer 2100, and then quantified again using the KAPA Library Quantification kit. Each immunoSEQ 96-well plate was sequenced on its own single-read 150-cycle Illumina NextSeq 550 flow cell. Under the source paper's analysis protocol: The immunoSEQ output contained only junctional sequences without quality scores, so filtering could not match that applied to full-length reads. To assign V/J genes and CDR3, sequences were annotated using PyIR, a Python wrapper for IgBLAST v1.9, with IMGT germline references. Any read was removed if the V/J assignment was weak (E-value above 1e-6), the CDR3 was missing, or the read contained stop codons, out-of-frame junctions, or ambiguous translated residues. V3J clonotypes were defined as sequences sharing the same inferred V gene, J gene, and CDR3 amino acid sequence. Percentage overlap between repertoires was calculated by dividing the number of shared unique clonotypes by the size of the smaller repertoire. Richness of each repertoire was evaluated using RTK rarefaction, the Chao1 estimator, and Recon v2.1 estimates of unobserved clonotypes. For all TCRbeta clonotypes obtained by the gDNA method from several donors, generation probabilities were computed with OLGA. TCRdb took this table from immuneACCESS and kept in-frame rearrangements with V and J called. Such tables lack part of the clones; where checked against another copy, unresolved V genes explain under half of the gap, and the rest is unexplained. The DNA was the basis for D and trimming; V, J and clone size are from that table. In this sample the table shows about 600,000 clones, 95% to 98% of which occur a single time. Of the sample, about 0.06% is held by the ten largest clones.

The donors were healthy, HIV-negative adults who had no recently reported acute infections or vaccinations. All donors were Caucasian adults living in Nashville, Tennessee, USA. CD4+ T cells were enriched by magnetic negative selection; naive cells were then positively selected on CD45RA, and the negative fraction formed the memory subset. Blood was obtained by leukapheresis, after which PBMCs were separated by Ficoll-Histopaque density gradient centrifugation and cryopreserved in liquid nitrogen vapor phase. Analytical flow cytometry was used to check the purity and quantity of every magnetically sorted T cell population. Each sorted fraction had its genomic DNA isolated and then quantified by UV absorbance on a Nanodrop 2000c. Findings and caveats that apply to the study as a whole: Higher generation probabilities were observed for clonotypes shared by all four sorted-subset donors than for non-shared clonotypes. Only blood was sampled, and tissue TCR repertoires likely differ from those in blood. Pairwise subsampling led to the expectation that sequencing depth would affect the degree of clonotype sharing among donors. About 5% of naive CD4, 3.5% of naive CD8, roughly 2.4% of memory CD4, and about 0.4% of memory CD8 clonotypes were shared across several donors. Larger estimated clonotype richness was generally found for naive subsets than for memory subsets. The genetic and exposure-history diversity represented was limited by the small number of donors. Rarefaction of sorted-subset datasets indicated incomplete sequencing despite the large sequencing depth.

Between the V and J ends, shortened by 1 base and 2 bases respectively, the junction contains 12 bases. Its CDR3 holds 15 amino acids, cysteine through phenylalanine. Of the read, only the CDR3 DNA is kept; its 45 bases are in frame from base 1. As encoded in the germline V gene (reference sequence), CDR1 is LNHNV while CDR2 is YYDKDF. Sequenced input: naive CD4+ T cells sorted from blood. The cell subset or site tag for this specimen amounts to: CD45RA+ positively selected. The sequence joins TRBV15 to TRBJ2-7; no D segment can be confidently identified. The clonotype comes from a woman in her 30s in good health. CDR3 region: CATSRGGRPTYEQYF. At the DNA level, the sequence is TGTGCCACCAGCAGAGGAGGACGTCCAACCTACGAGCAGTACTTC.